This T cell receptor (beta chain) was identified in a study of T cell changes during pregnancy in multiple sclerosis (dated by TCRdb to the late 2010s). At the level of the whole study: Changes in the T cell repertoire over the course of pregnancy were examined in this study in women with multiple sclerosis.

This clone showed up just once. The antigen it recognizes is unknown. Base quality data are lacking; no much larger clone is found one base away. Receptors were amplified or captured by the immunoSEQ multiplex PCR assay. TCRdb stores this immuneACCESS table with in-frame sequences only. Part of the clones is absent; in the studies checked, under half of the shortfall reflects unresolved V genes, and no reason is known for the rest. Present in this sample are about 42,000 clones, 80% to 95% of which were seen just once. Together, the top ten hold roughly 2% of the sample. Unmatched junction bases come to 7, with V trimmed by 5 bases and J by 5 bases. Via the germline V gene (reference sequence), CDR1 is WNHNN and CDR2 SYGVQD. The CDR3 runs 15 residues from the cysteine to the phenylalanine. The sequence is cut down to CDR3 DNA, 45 bases in frame from base 1.

The TCR sequence derives from a female donor in good health, enrolled as a control in a pregnancy study. The sequencing here drew on CD4+ T cells from peripheral blood mononuclear cells, taken after pregnancy. The receptor chain draws on TRBV10-1 and TRBJ2-3, and TRBD1 matches 10 of the central bases. The nucleotide sequence is given as TGCGCCAGCAGTACAGGACAGGGGGGAAGAGATACGCAGTATTTT. Translated, this gives CASSTGQGGRDTQYF.